These 13 T cell receptor beta chains share one sample of origin, sequenced in a study of blood T cell repertoires in COVID-19. The method was immunoSEQ multiplex PCR; TCRdb's version includes in-frame clones alone and lacks a portion of them. The repertoire has roughly 62,000 clones, 80% to 85% of them found once; the top ten carry around 9.6%. What was sequenced was peripheral blood. These receptors were taken from a man aged 30 to 45 with COVID-19, enrolled during active disease.

This sequence joins TRBV27 and TRBJ1-5, with 8 bases identical to TRBD1. CDR1 and CDR2 (germline): MNHEY, SMNVEV (reference sequence). V trimming: 5 bases; J trimming: 5 bases; junction bases outside the gene matches: 8. The CDR3 sequence is 15 residues long. Written as DNA, the CDR3 is TGTGCCAGCAGTCCGACGACAGGGGACTATCAGCCCCAGCATTTT. This translates into CASSPTTGDYQPQHF.

The rearrangement links TRBV29-1 to TRBJ2-2; TRBD2 matches 7 bases. The V segment lost 6 bases and the J segment 6 bases; nucleotides outside the gene matches: 4. Per the germline V gene, CDR1 is SQVTM and CDR2 is ANQGSEA. This CDR3 is built from 12 residues. CDR3 bases: TGCAGCGTCTCCGGGGGGTCCGGGGAGCTGTTTTTT. Encoded protein: CSVSGGSGELFF.

The chain carries TRBV7-9 and TRBJ1-1; 11 nucleotides match TRBD1. This CDR3 has 15 amino acids. V dropped 6 bases and J dropped 6; count of bases not matched to a gene: 9. Germline V gene sequence: CDR1 SEHNR, CDR2 FQNEAQ (reference sequence). The CDR3 DNA follows: TGTGCCAGCAGAACAAGGGACAGGGGGAGGGCTGAAGCTTTCTTT. Its protein is CASRTRDRGRAEAFF.

The V call is TRBV11-3, the J call TRBJ2-1; 13 bases fit TRBD2. This CDR3 spans 15 amino acids. V lost 6 bases to trimming and J lost 9 bases; unmatched junction nucleotides: 8. CDR1 is SGHNT, CDR2 YENEEA, per germline. The CDR3 DNA reads TGTGCCAGCAGTCCTATGACTAGCGGGAGGACTGAGCAGTTCTTC. Protein sequence: CASSPMTSGRTEQFF.

The V call is TRBV6-4, the J call TRBJ2-3; weak D call: TRBD2 (6 bases). The germline gives CDR1 MRHNA, CDR2 SNTAGT. The CDR3 loop spans 14 amino acids. V shed 6 bases and J shed 4 bases, with 14 bases lying between them. This chain's CDR3 is CASSPTGAADTQYF. CDR3 DNA sequence: TGTGCCAGCAGCCCCACGGGAGCGGCAGATACGCAGTATTTT.

The gene calls are TRBV9 and TRBJ1-2; 10 nucleotides match TRBD1. Germline assignment: CDR1 SGDLS and CDR2 YYNGEE. CDR3 length: 14 residues. V trimming: 2 bases; J trimming: 4 bases; junction bases outside the gene matches: 2. The CDR3 sequence: CASSVGQGTYGYTF. CDR3 in DNA: TGTGCCAGCAGCGTGGGACAGGGGACCTATGGCTACACCTTC.

CDR3 sequence: CASSPGGYGYTF. CDR3 coding DNA: TGTGCCAGCAGTCCCGGGGGCTATGGCTACACCTTC. J is TRBJ1-2 and V is TRBV27; TRBD1 might be the D (5 bases). Trimming pared 5 bases from V and 4 bases from J, leaving 8 bases between. The CDR3 contains 12 residues. Germline V gene lookup returns CDR1 MNHEY and CDR2 SMNVEV (reference sequence).

V gene TRBV28 combines with J gene TRBJ2-1; D not certain. The CDR3 covers 14 residues. Germline CDR1 and CDR2: MDHEN and SYDVKM. Trimming removed 6 bases at V and 5 bases at J, with 14 bases between. CDR3: CASSKPGSDNEQFF. CDR3 nucleotide sequence: TGTGCCAGCAGCAAACCCGGGTCTGACAATGAGCAGTTCTTC.

The V gene is TRBV14, the J gene TRBJ2-7; possibly TRBD1 for D (6 bases). Germline assignment: CDR1 SGHDN and CDR2 FVKESK. V lost 2 bases to trimming and J lost 3 bases, with 11 bases between them. This CDR3 is 14 amino acids long. The CDR3 protein is CASSQLDSDYEQYF. The CDR3 nucleotides read TGTGCCAGCAGCCAACTGGACAGTGACTACGAGCAGTACTTC.

The J gene is TRBJ2-7, the V gene TRBV5-4; D is ambiguous. Per germline, CDR1 SGHNT and CDR2 YYREEE (reference sequence). This CDR3 has 11 amino acids. V gave up 3 bases and J gave up 4 bases, with 5 bases separating them. CDR3 sequence: CASSSQYEQYF. CDR3 coding DNA: TGTGCCAGCAGCTCACAATACGAGCAGTACTTC.

The chain employs TRBV28 and TRBJ1-1, with D possibly matching TRBD1 (5 bases). V gave up 2 bases and J gave up 3 bases, with 13 bases separating them. Germline CDR1 MDHEN, CDR2 SYDVKM. The CDR3 runs 15 residues. CDR3 coding DNA: TGTGCCAGCAGTTTAACGTTATGGGGGGACACTGAAGCTTTCTTT. Its protein product is CASSLTLWGDTEAFF.

The chain has TRBV2 and TRBJ2-5, with 9 bases aligning to TRBD1. This CDR3 has 14 amino acids. The trim removed 5 bases at V and 5 bases at J, leaving 6 bases unmatched. Germline values: CDR1 SNHLY, CDR2 FYNNEI. This chain's CDR3 is CASSLQGAGETQYF. CDR3 nucleotide sequence: TGTGCCAGCAGTTTACAGGGGGCGGGGGAGACCCAGTACTTC.

This chain connects TRBV27 to TRBJ1-6; no definite D call. Germline V CDR1 and CDR2: MNHEY, SMNVEV (reference sequence). This CDR3 region has 13 residues. With 6 bases removed from V and 5 bases from J, the gap between germline ends came to 8 bases. The CDR3 sequence is CASRTGNNSPLHF. In nucleotides, the CDR3 is TGTGCCAGCAGGACGGGGAATAATTCACCCCTCCACTTT.